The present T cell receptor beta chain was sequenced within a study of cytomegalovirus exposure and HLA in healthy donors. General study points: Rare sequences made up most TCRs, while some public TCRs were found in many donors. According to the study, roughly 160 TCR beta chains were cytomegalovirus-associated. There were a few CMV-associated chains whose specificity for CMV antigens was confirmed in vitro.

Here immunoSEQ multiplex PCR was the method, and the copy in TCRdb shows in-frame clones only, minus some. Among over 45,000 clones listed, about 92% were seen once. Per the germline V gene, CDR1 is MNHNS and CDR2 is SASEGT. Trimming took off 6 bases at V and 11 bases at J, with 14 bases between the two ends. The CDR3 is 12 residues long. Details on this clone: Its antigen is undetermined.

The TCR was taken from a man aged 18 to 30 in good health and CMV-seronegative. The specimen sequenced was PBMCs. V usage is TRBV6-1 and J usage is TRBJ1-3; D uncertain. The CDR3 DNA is TGTGCCAGCAGGACGATCCCGAGGGCCATATATTTT. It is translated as CASRTIPRAIYF.